These 20 T cell receptor beta chains were sequenced from one sample in a study of T-cell reconstitution after alpha-beta-depleted transplantation in children. As it was prepared, the TCRbeta library received unique molecular identifiers. Each CDR3 protein gets one entry after TCRdb re-called the PCR reads with MiXCR. The table lists 480,000 or so distinct CDR3 sequences, about 10% of them singletons, with 2% in the top ten. The sequenced sample was PBMCs, obtained before TCRalphabeta/CD19-depleted stem cell transplant. The receptor source for this set is a child aged 2 to 9 with inherited bone marrow failure, due to receive a stem cell transplant.

Many counts were recorded for this clonotype. The rearrangement links TRBV7-9 to TRBJ1-2; D may be TRBD1 (5 bases). V was pared by 1 base and J by 8 bases, with 11 bases between. Germline loops: CDR1 SEHNR, CDR2 FQNEAQ (reference sequence). The CDR3 totals 13 residues. For the CDR3, the DNA is TGTGCCAGCAGCTTAGACGGGGCTGAGGGCTACACCTTC. Encoded protein: CASSLDGAEGYTF.

The genes are TRBV15 and TRBJ1-2; the match to TRBD1 covers 7 bases. The germline V gene has CDR1 LNHNV and CDR2 YYDKDF (reference sequence). The CDR3 is 14 residues long. J lost 2 bases, V lost 6 bases, and 6 bases had no gene match. The CDR3: CATRPQGQNYGYTF. CDR3 DNA: TGTGCCACCAGACCCCAGGGACAGAACTATGGCTACACCTTC.

This clonotype came up many times. The rearrangement joins TRBV12-3 or TRBV12-4 to TRBJ2-1; 11 positions match TRBD1. V lost 6 bases, J lost 0 bases, and 16 bases stayed unmatched. The CDR3 covers 20 residues. The CDR3 region is CASSHPGGQGAQSSYNEQFF. The CDR3 nucleotides are TGTGCCAGCAGCCACCCCGGAGGACAGGGGGCTCAAAGCTCCTACAATGAGCAGTTCTTC.

This clonotype was seen repeatedly, ten times or more. The genes are TRBV12-3 or TRBV12-4 and TRBJ2-3; D remains ambiguous. The CDR3 extends over 14 amino acids. V was pared by 6 bases and J by 6 bases, with 16 bases between. As DNA, the CDR3 is TGTGCCAGCAGCCCCTCGCGAGAAGGCGATACGCAGTATTTT. Translated, it gives CASSPSREGDTQYF.

The sample holds many counts of this clonotype. At one boundary the junction diverges from the germline segment, which might be a read error. The rearrangement joins TRBV10-3 to TRBJ2-2; maybe TRBD2 (6 bases). Looked up from germline, CDR1 is ENHRY and CDR2 is SYGVKD. The CDR3 sequence is 14 residues long. CDR3 amino acids: CAISEGGNAGELFF. The CDR3 DNA sequence: TGTGCCATCAGTGAGGGAGGGAACGCCGGGGAGCTGTTTTTT.

In this sample, this clonotype turned up many times. The chain links TRBV6-5 to TRBJ1-3; the D is unclear. V lost 2 bases to trimming and J lost 3 bases, with 11 bases between them. The CDR3 runs to 15 residues. Per germline, CDR1 MNHEY and CDR2 SVGAGI. CDR3 sequence: CASSYDVSNGNTIYF. The CDR3 DNA follows: TGTGCCAGCAGTTACGACGTCTCAAATGGAAACACCATATATTTT.

This clonotype was detected ten times or more. This rearrangement joins TRBV18 to TRBJ2-3; possibly TRBD2 for D (5 bases). There are 17 residues in the CDR3. V was shortened by 0 bases and J by 1 base, with 14 bases between the two germline ends. Per germline, CDR1 KGHSH and CDR2 LQKENI. The CDR3 region is CASSPPSREWGTDTQYF. DNA for the CDR3: TGTGCCAGCTCACCACCGTCGAGGGAATGGGGCACAGATACGCAGTATTTT.

There are a few counts of this clonotype. The chain joins TRBV6-2 or TRBV6-3 to TRBJ2-1, with D perhaps matching TRBD2 (6 bases). The germline V gene encodes CDR1 MNHEY and CDR2 SVGEGT. The V gene lost 4 bases and the J gene lost 0 bases, with 10 bases spanning the gap. This CDR3 spans 15 amino acids. The CDR3: CASSFRDFSYNEQFF. In DNA, the CDR3 is TGTGCCAGCAGTTTCCGGGACTTCTCCTACAATGAGCAGTTCTTC.

This clonotype was picked up a small number of times. DNA for the CDR3: TGTGCCAGCAGTTACTGGGCAGGTGAGATGAACACTGAAGCTTTCTTT. It specifies CASSYWAGEMNTEAFF. The chain combines TRBV6-2 or TRBV6-3 with TRBJ1-1; D is uncertain. Germline V CDR1 and CDR2: MNHEY, SVGEGT. V was pared by 1 base and J by 0 bases, with 12 bases between. The CDR3 spans 16 residues.

This clonotype was picked up many times. The chain combines TRBV7-9 with TRBJ2-7, with 8 bases that match TRBD1. The CDR3 runs 14 residues. Germline assignment: CDR1 SEHNR and CDR2 FQNEAQ (reference sequence). Trimming at V came to 5 bases and at J to 1 base, leaving 4 bases not matched to a gene. The CDR3 region is CASSPGGASYEQYF. CDR3 nucleotides: TGTGCCAGCAGCCCAGGGGGCGCGTCCTACGAGCAGTACTTC. Using reference TRBV7-9 and TRBJ2-7 for the parts outside the CDR3, the full variable domain is DTGVSQNPRHKITKRGQNVTFRCDPISEHNRLYWYRQTLGQGPEFLTYFQNEAQLEKSRLLSDRFSAERPKGSFSTLEIQRTEQGDSAMYLCASSPGGASYEQYFGPGTRLTVT.

This clonotype was detected many times. The J gene is TRBJ1-1, the V gene TRBV20-1; 7 nucleotides align to TRBD1. Germline assignment: CDR1 DFQATT and CDR2 SNEGSKA (reference sequence). This CDR3 spans 13 amino acids. V gave up 6 bases and J gave up 0 bases; unmatched junction bases: 4. As DNA, the CDR3 is TGCAGTGCCCAGACAGGGCTGAACACTGAAGCTTTCTTT. Protein sequence: CSAQTGLNTEAFF.

This clonotype was seen many times. This rearrangement joins TRBV10-3 to TRBJ1-5; 7 nucleotides agree with TRBD1. Looked up from germline, CDR1 is ENHRY and CDR2 is SYGVKD. CDR3 size: 15 residues. With 6 bases clipped from V and 0 bases from J, the junction kept 5 bases outside the gene matches. CDR3 DNA sequence: TGTGCCATCAGCCCCGGGACAGATAGCAATCAGCCCCAGCATTTT. Its protein product is CAISPGTDSNQPQHF.

This chain connects TRBV19 to TRBJ2-3; D possibly corresponds to TRBD1 (5 bases). V lost 6 bases and J lost 0, with 10 bases in between. Looked up from germline, CDR1 is LNHDA and CDR2 is SQIVND (reference sequence). CDR3 length equals 14 residues. This CDR3 reads CASRGAESTDTQYF. The CDR3 coding sequence is TGTGCCAGTAGAGGGGCGGAAAGCACAGATACGCAGTATTTT.

In its sample, this clonotype was seen many times. The chain carries TRBV29-1 and TRBJ2-7; D possibly corresponds to TRBD2 (5 bases). The CDR3 totals 13 residues. V was pared by 7 bases and J by 4 bases, with 17 bases between. Per germline, CDR1 SQVTM and CDR2 ANQGSEA. The chain's CDR3 is CSGSSGVGYEQYF. The CDR3 DNA is TGCAGCGGATCGTCCGGGGTCGGGTACGAGCAGTACTTC.

This clonotype was counted ten times or more. This sequence joins TRBV4-3 and TRBJ2-7, with D uncertain. V lost 1 base and J lost 3, with 13 bases in between. Germline CDR1 reads LGHNA; CDR2 reads YSLEER. The CDR3 length is 15 residues. CDR3 sequence (DNA): TGCGCCAGCAGCCAAGTATACGGCAGTAACTACGAGCAGTACTTC. Its translation is CASSQVYGSNYEQYF.

A few counts support this clonotype. This chain joins TRBV5-1 and TRBJ2-7, with TRBD2 matching over 11 bases. Germline CDR1 reads SGHRS; CDR2 reads YFSETQ. With V trimmed by 3 bases and J by 3 bases, 5 bases remained unmatched. The CDR3 covers 15 residues. Here the CDR3 reads CASSWGTSGDYEQYF. In nucleotides, the CDR3 is TGCGCCAGCAGCTGGGGGACTAGCGGAGACTACGAGCAGTACTTC.

This clonotype was recorded many times. The chain recombines TRBV11-2 with TRBJ2-7, with unresolved D. V lost 6 bases and J lost 2, with 8 bases in between. CDR1 SGHAT and CDR2 FQNNGV come from the germline V gene. There are 12 residues in the CDR3. The CDR3 sequence: CASRSAAYEQYF. CDR3 nucleotides: TGTGCCAGCAGATCGGCCGCCTACGAGCAGTACTTC.

This clonotype has a count of ten or more. This chain connects TRBV10-3 to TRBJ1-1; D gene ambiguous. The CDR3 totals 13 residues. CDR1 is ENHRY and CDR2 is SYGVKD in the germline V gene. The V and J ends lost 4 bases and 0 bases respectively, with 6 bases between them. The CDR3 nucleotides read TGTGCCATCAGTGTTCAGCTGAACACTGAAGCTTTCTTT. It yields the protein CAISVQLNTEAFF.

This clonotype was detected only a few times. One end of the junction varies from germline; a read error may be responsible. The chain combines TRBV20-1 with TRBJ1-5, with 8 bases aligning to TRBD1. The CDR3 is made up of 19 amino acids. Per the germline V gene, CDR1 is DFQATT and CDR2 is SNEGSKA (reference sequence). The chain's CDR3 is CSARAADRVAAASNQPQHF. The CDR3 nucleotides are TGCAGTGCCAGAGCCGCGGACAGGGTGGCTGCTGCTAGCAATCAGCCCCAGCATTTT.

This clonotype was detected many times. This chain links TRBV6-5 with TRBJ1-2, with no clear D. In germline, CDR1 is MNHEY, CDR2 SVGAGI. The CDR3 contains 12 residues. V was pared by 8 bases and J by 2 bases, with 9 bases between. The CDR3 region has the DNA TGTGCCAGCTGGCGCGGGAACTATGGCTACACCTTC. Translation: CASWRGNYGYTF.